This T cell receptor (beta chain) was retrieved from a study of blood T cell repertoires in COVID-19. Study at large: The study drew acute and convalescent COVID-19 samples from the United States, Italy and Spain.

Seattle's enrolled individuals joined amid active infection and were then monitored longitudinally. Produced via immunoSEQ multiplex PCR; TCRdb's table is partial and in-frame only. The sample has 100,000 to 150,000 clones, around 86% seen once. The length of the CDR3 is 15 residues. Losses at the gene ends were 5 bases for V and 5 bases for J; bases not matched to a gene: 8. Germline CDR1 is MNHEY and CDR2 is SVGAGI. Sequenced: peripheral blood. The receptor was isolated from a woman between 70 and 85 years old with COVID-19, enrolled during active disease. The chain combines TRBV6-5 with TRBJ2-7, with 11 bases fitting TRBD1. The CDR3 here is CASSPPGTGGDEQYF. CDR3 in DNA: TGTGCCAGCAGTCCCCCTGGGACAGGGGGAGACGAGCAGTACTTC.